This T cell receptor (beta chain) was recovered during a study of cytomegalovirus exposure and HLA in healthy donors. Study as a whole: Earlier work reported some 110 million unique TCR beta sequences from about 170 million T cells. Study findings and constraints: Later analysis demonstrated an association between a missense DCLRE1C variant and TCR beta V- and J-gene trimming. With high specificity and sensitivity, the classifier reportedly diagnosed cytomegalovirus status.

Notes on this clone: Its target is unknown.

The PCR had 60 Vbeta and 13 Jbeta primers. The table came from immunoSEQ multiplex PCR; TCRdb's copy has only in-frame clones and leaves some out. Of around 200,000 clones listed, 70% to 90% were seen once; the top ten hold around 0.3%. Germline CDR1 and CDR2: SGHRS and YFSETQ. The CDR3 loop spans 14 amino acids. V lost 5 bases, J lost 7 bases, and 10 bases stayed unmatched. The source material was PBMCs. This TCR was sampled from a woman aged 25 to 39 in good health and CMV-seronegative. The gene calls are TRBV5-1 and TRBJ1-2; 8 bases align to TRBD1. The CDR3 nucleotides read TGCGCCAGCAGGGATTTGGCAGGGGGCGGTGGCTACACCTTC. Translated: CASRDLAGGGGYTF.